This T cell receptor beta chain was recorded in a study of Graves' ophthalmopathy and Graves' hyperthyroidism. Study-level points and caveats: Blood also held most thyroid clonotypes expanded above 0.001 frequency. The 13-signature model separated ophthalmopathy from stable hyperthyroidism at 85% to 90% sensitivity and roughly 83% specificity.

This CDR3 spans 17 amino acids. Germline V CDR1 and CDR2: PRHDT, FYEKMQ (reference sequence). Trimming removed 0 bases from V and 1 base from J, with 16 bases in between. Amplified material comprised TCR beta CDR3 regions derived from RNA transcripts. The workflow started with a first-round RT-PCR run with HTBI primers and then moved on to a second-round multiplex PCR. TCRdb passed the multiplex PCR reads through MiXCR, listing each CDR3 protein once. Here the sample spans roughly 480,000 distinct CDR3 sequences, roughly 14% being singletons. Excluded were patients with other autoimmune diseases, uncontrolled infections, pregnancy or lactation. Sampling around 9 ml of fresh peripheral blood provided the PBMCs. This clonotype was found many times. Antigen: not known.

This sequence was found in a woman aged 25 to 39 with Graves' ophthalmopathy. The sequenced material came from blood. The chain combines TRBV13 with TRBJ2-7; maybe TRBD2 (6 bases). CDR3 amino acids: CASSLGGTRYNSYEQYF. CDR3 nucleotides: TGTGCCAGCAGCTTAGGAGGGACTCGATACAATTCCTACGAGCAGTACTTC.